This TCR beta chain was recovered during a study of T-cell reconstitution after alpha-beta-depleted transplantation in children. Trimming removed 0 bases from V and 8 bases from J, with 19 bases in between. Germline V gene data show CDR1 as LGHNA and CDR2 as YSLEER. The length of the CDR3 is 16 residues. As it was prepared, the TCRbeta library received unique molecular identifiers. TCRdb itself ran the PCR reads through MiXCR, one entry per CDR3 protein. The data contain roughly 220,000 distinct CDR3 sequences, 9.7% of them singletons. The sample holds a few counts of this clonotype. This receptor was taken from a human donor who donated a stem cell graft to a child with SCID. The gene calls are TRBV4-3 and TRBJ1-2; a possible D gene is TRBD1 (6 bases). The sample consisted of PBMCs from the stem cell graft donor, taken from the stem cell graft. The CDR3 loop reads CASSQDVAGVVGGYTF. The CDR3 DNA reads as TGCGCCAGCAGCCAAGATGTTGCAGGGGTGGTGGGAGGCTACACCTTC.